These 14 T cell receptor beta chains share one sample of origin, sequenced in a study of OX40 agonist ivuxolimab in advanced cancers. The assay was immunoSEQ multiplex PCR, and TCRdb's table has in-frame clones only and misses some. The repertoire holds some 90,000 clones, with about 93% as singletons. This sample comprised CD4+ or CD8+ T cells sorted from blood, obtained in a trial of the OX40 agonist ivuxolimab. These receptors originate from an adult with an advanced solid tumor such as melanoma, head and neck, liver or kidney cancer.

The V gene is TRBV28, the J gene TRBJ2-1; 9 bases are a match to TRBD2. The CDR3 contains 16 residues. Germline CDR1 reads MDHEN; CDR2 reads SYDVKM. The junction had 7 bases not matched to a gene; V was cut back by 7 bases and J by 0 bases. The CDR3 region is CASMGLAAGSYNEQFF. The CDR3 region has the DNA TGTGCCAGCATGGGACTAGCTGCAGGCTCCTACAATGAGCAGTTCTTC.

The chain combines TRBV7-2 with TRBJ2-7, with TRBD1 matching 10 bases. CDR1 is SGHTA, CDR2 FQGNSA, per germline. J gave up 2 bases and V 1 base, and 2 bases lay outside the gene matches. The CDR3 covers 15 residues. The chain's CDR3 is CASSLVGQGTYEQYF. The CDR3 nucleotides are TGTGCCAGCAGCTTAGTGGGACAGGGGACCTACGAGCAGTACTTC.

The chain carries TRBV9 and TRBJ2-7; the match to TRBD2 covers 10 bases. With 0 bases clipped from V and 4 bases from J, the junction kept 1 base outside the gene matches. The CDR3 contains 14 residues. Per the germline V gene, CDR1 is SGDLS and CDR2 is YYNGEE. This CDR3 reads CASSVGTSGYEQYF. DNA for the CDR3: TGTGCCAGCAGCGTAGGGACTAGCGGATACGAGCAGTACTTC.

The chain is built from TRBV28 and TRBJ1-4; D unresolved. The V and J ends lost 4 bases and 10 bases respectively, with 10 bases between them. This CDR3 contains 12 residues. Germline CDR1 and CDR2: MDHEN and SYDVKM. CDR3 residues: CASSSGELKLFF. The CDR3 bases are TGTGCCAGCAGTTCTGGGGAGTTAAAACTGTTTTTT.

In its sample, this clone was seen once. The chain is built from TRBV10-3 and TRBJ2-5; 7 nucleotides match TRBD1. The CDR3 covers 13 residues. Germline V gives CDR1 ENHRY, CDR2 SYGVKD. V lost 5 bases and J lost 2; bases outside the gene matches: 2. CDR3 in amino acids: CAISQGQQETQYF. CDR3 DNA sequence: TGTGCCATCAGTCAGGGACAGCAAGAGACCCAGTACTTC.

The rearrangement links TRBV5-1 to TRBJ2-3; possibly TRBD2 for D (8 bases). The CDR3 sequence is 16 residues long. The V gene lost 0 bases and the J gene lost 5 bases, with 16 bases spanning the gap. Germline CDR1 and CDR2: SGHRS and YFSETQ. DNA of the CDR3: TGCGCCAGCAGCTTGGCGGGAGGGGGCGCGGGAGATACGCAGTATTTT. Translated: CASSLAGGGAGDTQYF.

The V gene is TRBV21-1, the J gene TRBJ2-5; TRBD1 reflects the table's D call only, with no check against the DNA. The J call is in doubt because the DNA end fits TRBJ2-7 better. TRBV21-1 is annotated as a pseudogene. This CDR3 contains 14 residues. In DNA, the CDR3 is TGTGCCAGCAGCAACCGGGACAGAGACTACGAGCAGTACTTC. Its protein product is CASSNRDRDYEQYF.

V and J are TRBV30 and TRBJ1-4; D is perhaps TRBD1 (6 bases). The V end lost 1 base, the J end lost 3 bases, and 21 bases lay between the germline ends. The CDR3 covers 18 residues. Germline CDR1 reads GTSNPN; CDR2 reads SVGIG (reference sequence). In DNA form, the CDR3 reads TGTGCCTGGAGTGAGGTCAGAGTCCGAGGGGGAGCTAATGAAAAACTGTTTTTT. It codes for CAWSEVRVRGGANEKLFF.

This chain joins TRBV27 and TRBJ2-3, with 9 bases fitting TRBD2. V was clipped by 4 bases and J by 2 bases; unmatched bases: 7. The CDR3 has 16 residues. The germline CDR1 and CDR2 sequences are MNHEY and SMNVEV (reference sequence). The CDR3 spells CASSSGSGRYTDTQYF. The CDR3 coding sequence is TGTGCCAGCAGTTCTGGGAGCGGGAGGTACACAGATACGCAGTATTTT.

V gene TRBV11-2 combines with J gene TRBJ1-4, with TRBD1 as a possible D gene (5 bases). Germline CDR1 SGHAT, CDR2 FQNNGV. The CDR3 loop spans 14 amino acids. V gave up 1 base and J gave up 2 bases, with 5 bases separating them. As DNA, the CDR3 is TGTGCCAGCAGCTTAGGGGGGACTAATGAAAAACTGTTTTTT. Translating it yields CASSLGGTNEKLFF.

The chain couples TRBV11-3 to TRBJ2-2; TRBD2 matches 7 bases. Germline trimming cut 2 bases from V and 7 bases from J; bases unmatched to any gene: 4. Germline V gives CDR1 SGHNT, CDR2 YENEEA. The CDR3 extends over 14 amino acids. In nucleotides, the CDR3 is TGTGCCAGCAGCTTAAGCGGGACGGGCGGGGAGCTGTTTTTT. The encoded protein is CASSLSGTGGELFF.

This chain links TRBV7-9 with TRBJ2-5; 8 bases are shared with TRBD1. V dropped 0 bases and J dropped 2; count of bases not matched to a gene: 2. Germline V gene data show CDR1 as SEHNR and CDR2 as FQNEAQ (reference sequence). CDR3 length: 15 amino acids. CDR3 sequence reads: CASSLAGQGQETQYF. In nucleotides, the CDR3 is TGTGCCAGCAGCTTAGCAGGACAGGGACAAGAGACCCAGTACTTC.

This rearrangement joins TRBV5-1 to TRBJ1-1; D not resolved. V dropped 2 bases and J dropped 2 bases, with 7 bases sitting between them. Germline V gene data show CDR1 as SGHRS and CDR2 as YFSETQ. CDR3 length equals 13 residues. DNA for the CDR3: TGCGCCAGCAGCTTTGCTGGTAACACTGAAGCTTTCTTT. This translates into CASSFAGNTEAFF.

There are a few counts of this clone. This chain connects TRBV6-6 to TRBJ1-2, with a tentative D call TRBD1 (5 bases). This CDR3 contains 14 residues. Trimming shortened V by 2 bases and J by 5 bases, and 12 bases separated the two germline ends. Germline V gives CDR1 MNHNY, CDR2 SVGAGI (reference sequence). The CDR3 DNA follows: TGTGCCAGCAGTTACCCACAGGACACTTATGGCTACACCTTC. Translation: CASSYPQDTYGYTF.